The clone carrying this TCR beta chain appeared a few times. The antigen remains undetermined. 60 Vbeta and 13 Jbeta primers were used in PCR. TCRdb's table, derived via immunoSEQ multiplex PCR, lists solely in-frame clones and lacks some. The table records 90,000 or so clones, about three quarters of them present only once. The data were taken from a study of cytomegalovirus exposure and HLA in healthy donors. Looked up from germline, CDR1 is SNHLY and CDR2 is FYNNEI. The CDR3 spans 13 residues. V was trimmed by 7 bases and J by 6 bases, leaving 13 bases between them. Study results and caveats: An apparent linkage of common viral pathogens to several of the most significant clusters emerged in a later analysis. TCR beta V segments were, for the most part, productive about 87% or about 30% of the time in an earlier analysis. The HLA-A and HLA-B alleles of most subjects were reportedly predicted accurately from TCR beta sequences.

This clonotype was obtained from a female donor in good health and CMV-seronegative. Sample: PBMCs. The chain links TRBV2 to TRBJ2-1, with a possible D match to TRBD2 (6 bases). CDR3 coding DNA: TGTGCCAGCACCCCGTGGGGAGGCAATGAGCAGTTCTTC. Residues: CASTPWGGNEQFF.